The clone carrying this T cell receptor (beta chain) has a count of ten or more. Using a J-beta primer mix together with a sample-barcoded 5' primer, a second PCR was run for about 6 to 11 cycles. TCRdb redid the calling of the 5' RACE reads with MiXCR, one entry per CDR3 protein. The profile shows about 1.4 million distinct CDR3 sequences, approximately 63% of them singletons. The entry originates in a study of blood T cells in healthy people across ages. The CDR3 has 16 amino acids. V lost 1 base, J lost 6 bases, and 9 bases stayed unmatched. CDR1 is MNHEY, CDR2 SVGAGI, per germline. This receptor was obtained from a man aged 18 to 29 in good health. Sequencing input: blood. The gene calls are TRBV6-5 and TRBJ2-3; 8 nucleotides line up with TRBD2. The CDR3 here is CASSYFLGGAPDTQYF. CDR3 DNA: TGTGCCAGCAGTTACTTTCTCGGGGGGGCACCCGATACGCAGTATTTT.